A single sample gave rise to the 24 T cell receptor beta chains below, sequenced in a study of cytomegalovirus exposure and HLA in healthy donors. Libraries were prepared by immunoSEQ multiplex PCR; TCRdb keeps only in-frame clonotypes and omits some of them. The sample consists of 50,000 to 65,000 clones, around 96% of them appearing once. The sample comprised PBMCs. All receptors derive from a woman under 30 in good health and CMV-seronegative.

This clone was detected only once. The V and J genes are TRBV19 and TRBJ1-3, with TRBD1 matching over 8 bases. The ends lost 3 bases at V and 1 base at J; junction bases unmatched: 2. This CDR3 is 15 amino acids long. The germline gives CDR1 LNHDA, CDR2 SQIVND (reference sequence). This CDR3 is CASSIQGASGNTIYF. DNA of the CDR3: TGTGCCAGTAGTATCCAGGGGGCTTCTGGAAACACCATATATTTT.

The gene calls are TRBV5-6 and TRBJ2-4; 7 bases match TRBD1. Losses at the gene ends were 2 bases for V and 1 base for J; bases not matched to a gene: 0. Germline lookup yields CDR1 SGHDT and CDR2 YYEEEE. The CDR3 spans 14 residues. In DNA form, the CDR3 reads TGTGCCAGCAGCTTACAGGGGGCCAAAAACATTCAGTACTTC. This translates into CASSLQGAKNIQYF.

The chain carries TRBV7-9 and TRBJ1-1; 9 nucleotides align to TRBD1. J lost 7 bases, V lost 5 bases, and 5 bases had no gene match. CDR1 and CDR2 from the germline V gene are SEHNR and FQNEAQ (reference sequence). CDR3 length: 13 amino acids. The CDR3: CASSNRQGVEAFF. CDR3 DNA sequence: TGTGCCAGCAGCAACCGACAGGGGGTTGAAGCTTTCTTT.

This chain's CDR3 is CASSPRDYLRNEQFF. Here the CDR3 DNA reads TGTGCCAGCAGTCCCCGGGACTACCTTCGGAATGAGCAGTTCTTC. This rearrangement joins TRBV6-5 to TRBJ2-1, with 7 bases matching TRBD2. Per the germline V gene, CDR1 is MNHEY and CDR2 is SVGAGI. This CDR3 contains 15 residues. Losses at the gene ends were 5 bases for V and 7 bases for J; bases not matched to a gene: 11.

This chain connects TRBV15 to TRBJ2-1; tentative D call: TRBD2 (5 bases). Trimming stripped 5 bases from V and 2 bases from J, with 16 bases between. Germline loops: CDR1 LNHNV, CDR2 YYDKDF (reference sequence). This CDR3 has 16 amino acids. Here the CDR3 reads CATSPPGRATYNEQFF. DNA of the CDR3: TGTGCCACCAGCCCCCCTGGGCGGGCAACCTACAATGAGCAGTTCTTC.

The CDR3 DNA sequence: TGCGCCAGCAGCCAAACGACTAGCGGGAGGCATGAGCAGTTCTTC. Protein sequence: CASSQTTSGRHEQFF. The chain links TRBV4-1 to TRBJ2-1; 13 bases match TRBD2. This CDR3 has 15 amino acids. Germline V gene lookup returns CDR1 MGHRA and CDR2 YSYEKL. Trimming removed 2 bases from V and 8 bases from J; junction bases left unmatched: 3.

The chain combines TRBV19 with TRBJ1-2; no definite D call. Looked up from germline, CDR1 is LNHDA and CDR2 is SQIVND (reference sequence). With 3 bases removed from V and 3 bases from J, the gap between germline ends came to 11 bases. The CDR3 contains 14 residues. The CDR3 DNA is TGTGCCAGTAGTATCTCGTTGGCCGACTATGGCTACACCTTC. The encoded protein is CASSISLADYGYTF.

The CDR3 reads CASSLRGWTEAFF. The CDR3 nucleotides are TGTGCCAGCAGCTTGAGGGGCTGGACTGAAGCTTTCTTT. The chain is built from TRBV5-6 and TRBJ1-1; possibly TRBD1 for D (5 bases). The germline CDR1 and CDR2 sequences are SGHDT and YYEEEE. The CDR3 contains 13 residues. V lost 1 base to trimming and J lost 5 bases, with 9 bases between them.

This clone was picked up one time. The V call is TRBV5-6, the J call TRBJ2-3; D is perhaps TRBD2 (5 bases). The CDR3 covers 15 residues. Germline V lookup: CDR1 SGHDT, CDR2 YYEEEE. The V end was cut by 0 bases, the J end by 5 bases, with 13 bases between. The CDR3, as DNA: TGTGCCAGCAGCTTGGGGGGTAGCGCTATAGATACGCAGTATTTT. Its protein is CASSLGGSAIDTQYF. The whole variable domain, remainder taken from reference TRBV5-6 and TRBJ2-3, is DAGVTQSPTHLIKTRGQQVTLRCSPKSGHDTVSWYQQALGQGPQFIFQYYEEEERQRGNFPDRFSGHQFPNYSSELNVNALLLGDSALYLCASSLGGSAIDTQYFGPGTRLTVL.

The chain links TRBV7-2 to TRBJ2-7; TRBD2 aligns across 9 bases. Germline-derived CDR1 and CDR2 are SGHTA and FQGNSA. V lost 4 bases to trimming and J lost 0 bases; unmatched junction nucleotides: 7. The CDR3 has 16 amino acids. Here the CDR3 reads CASSSSGTTSSYEQYF. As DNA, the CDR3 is TGTGCCAGCAGCTCTAGCGGGACTACGAGCTCCTACGAGCAGTACTTC.

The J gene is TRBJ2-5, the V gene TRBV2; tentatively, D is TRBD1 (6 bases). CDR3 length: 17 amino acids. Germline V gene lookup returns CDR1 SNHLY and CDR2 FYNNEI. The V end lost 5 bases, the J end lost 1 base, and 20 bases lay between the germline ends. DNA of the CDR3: TGTGCCAGCAGTCCTTTCCGGACAGCGGAGTTCCAAGAGACCCAGTACTTC. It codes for CASSPFRTAEFQETQYF.

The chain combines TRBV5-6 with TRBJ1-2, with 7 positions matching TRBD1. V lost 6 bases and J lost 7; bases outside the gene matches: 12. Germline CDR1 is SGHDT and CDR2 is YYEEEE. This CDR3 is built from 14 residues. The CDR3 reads CASTSFGAGGGYTF. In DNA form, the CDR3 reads TGTGCCAGCACCTCCTTCGGGGCAGGGGGTGGCTACACCTTC.

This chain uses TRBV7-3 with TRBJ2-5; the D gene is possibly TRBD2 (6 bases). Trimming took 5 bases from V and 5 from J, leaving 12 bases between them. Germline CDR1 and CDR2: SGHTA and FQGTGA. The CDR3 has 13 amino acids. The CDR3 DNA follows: TGTGCCAGCAGCCCCCGGGGGTGGGAGACCCAGTACTTC. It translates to CASSPRGWETQYF.

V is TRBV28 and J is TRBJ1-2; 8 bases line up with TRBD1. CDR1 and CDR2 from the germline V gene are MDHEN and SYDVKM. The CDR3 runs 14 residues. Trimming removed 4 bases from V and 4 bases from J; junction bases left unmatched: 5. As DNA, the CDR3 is TGTGCCAGCAGTTCCCCACAGGGGGTCTATGGCTACACCTTC. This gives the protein CASSSPQGVYGYTF.

DNA for the CDR3: TGTGCCAGTAGTATTGCCCTACAGGGGCTGGACACTGAAGCTTTCTTT. This codes for CASSIALQGLDTEAFF. This rearrangement joins TRBV19 to TRBJ1-1; 7 bases map to TRBD1. The CDR3 has 16 residues. J gave up 3 bases and V 3 bases, and 10 bases lay outside the gene matches. Germline V gives CDR1 LNHDA, CDR2 SQIVND (reference sequence).

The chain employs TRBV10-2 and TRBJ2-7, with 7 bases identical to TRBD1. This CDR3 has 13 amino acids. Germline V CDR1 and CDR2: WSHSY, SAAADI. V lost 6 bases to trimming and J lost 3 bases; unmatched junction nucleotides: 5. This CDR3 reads CASRAWDSYEQYF. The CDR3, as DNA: TGCGCCAGCAGAGCCTGGGACAGCTACGAGCAGTACTTC.

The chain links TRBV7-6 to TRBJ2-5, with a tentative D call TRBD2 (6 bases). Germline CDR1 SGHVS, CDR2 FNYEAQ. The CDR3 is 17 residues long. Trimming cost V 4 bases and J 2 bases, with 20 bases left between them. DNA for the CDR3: TGTGCCAGCAGCTCCCACACCCGGGACTTTATACAAGAGACCCAGTACTTC. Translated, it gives CASSSHTRDFIQETQYF.

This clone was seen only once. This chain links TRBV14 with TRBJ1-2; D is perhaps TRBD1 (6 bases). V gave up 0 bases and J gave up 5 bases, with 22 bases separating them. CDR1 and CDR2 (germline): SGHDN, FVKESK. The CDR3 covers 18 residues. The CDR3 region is CASSQDRGATSFRYGYTF. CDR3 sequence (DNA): TGTGCCAGCAGCCAAGATCGGGGGGCGACATCTTTCCGTTATGGCTACACCTTC.

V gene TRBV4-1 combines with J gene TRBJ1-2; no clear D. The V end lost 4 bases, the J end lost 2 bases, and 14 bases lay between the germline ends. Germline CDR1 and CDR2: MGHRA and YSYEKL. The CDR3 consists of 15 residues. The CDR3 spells CASSPRHGGNYGYTF. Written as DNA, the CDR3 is TGCGCCAGCAGCCCTAGGCACGGTGGGAACTATGGCTACACCTTC.

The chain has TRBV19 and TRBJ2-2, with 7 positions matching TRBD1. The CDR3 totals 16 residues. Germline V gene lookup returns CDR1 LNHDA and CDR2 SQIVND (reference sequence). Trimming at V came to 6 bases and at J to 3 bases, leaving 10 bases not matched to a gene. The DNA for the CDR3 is TGTGCCAGTAGGGCGCCGGGACAGACCCACACCGGGGAGCTGTTTTTT. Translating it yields CASRAPGQTHTGELFF.

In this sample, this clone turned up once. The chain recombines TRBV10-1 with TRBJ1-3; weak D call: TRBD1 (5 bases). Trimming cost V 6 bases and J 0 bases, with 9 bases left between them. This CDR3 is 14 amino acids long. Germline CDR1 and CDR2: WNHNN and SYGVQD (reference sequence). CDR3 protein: CASSAGNSGNTIYF. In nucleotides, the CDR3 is TGCGCCAGCAGCGCAGGGAACTCTGGAAACACCATATATTTT.

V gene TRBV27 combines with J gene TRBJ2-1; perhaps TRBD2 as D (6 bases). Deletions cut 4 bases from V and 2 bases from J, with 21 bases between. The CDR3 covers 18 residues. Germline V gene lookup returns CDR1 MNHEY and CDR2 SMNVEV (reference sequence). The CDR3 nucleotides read TGTGCCAGCAGTTGGGCGCGGAGACTAGTCGGGACCTACAATGAGCAGTTCTTC. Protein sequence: CASSWARRLVGTYNEQFF.

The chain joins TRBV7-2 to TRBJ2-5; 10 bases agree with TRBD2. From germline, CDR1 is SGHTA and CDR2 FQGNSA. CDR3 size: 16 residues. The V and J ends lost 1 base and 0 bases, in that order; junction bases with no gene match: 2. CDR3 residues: CASSLVAGGNQETQYF. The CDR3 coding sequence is TGTGCCAGCAGCTTAGTAGCGGGAGGAAACCAAGAGACCCAGTACTTC. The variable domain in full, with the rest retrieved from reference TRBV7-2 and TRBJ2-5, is GAGVSQSPSNKVTEKGKDVELRCDPISGHTALYWYRQSLGQGLEFLIYFQGNSAPDKSGLPSDRFSAERTGGSVSTLTIQRTQQEDSAVYLCASSLVAGGNQETQYFGPGTRLLVL.

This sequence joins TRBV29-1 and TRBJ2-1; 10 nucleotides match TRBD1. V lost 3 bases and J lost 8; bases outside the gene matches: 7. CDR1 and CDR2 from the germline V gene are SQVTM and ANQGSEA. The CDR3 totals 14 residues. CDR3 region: CSVEGGQGFDEQFF. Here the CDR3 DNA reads TGCAGCGTTGAGGGGGGACAGGGGTTCGATGAGCAGTTCTTC.